This record covers a single T cell receptor (beta chain). No antigen is known for it. No base quality values were provided; no much bigger clone lies one nucleotide off. The sample is drawn from a study of a mutant IDH1 vaccine in newly diagnosed glioma (dated by TCRdb to the early 2020s). Turning to the overall study: The approximately 30 treated patients were approximately 62% male and roughly 40% female, with a mean age of approximately 40 years. Prior to enrollment, standard therapy consisting of radiotherapy alone, temozolomide alone, or radiochemotherapy with temozolomide had been administered to patients, with the combination being received by most patients. Longitudinal TCRB deep sequencing was performed for 20 to 25 treated patients wherever samples were available for exploratory analyses. Peripheral blood was drawn at six visits: V03 (baseline), V05, V07, V10, V12 and V13.

The library came from the immunoSEQ multiplex PCR assay. Following the manufacturer's protocol, the hsTCRB Kit was used to amplify rearranged TCR beta chain sequences. TCRB libraries were sequenced on an Illumina MiSeq. As for how the authors treated the data: Demultiplexing, trimming and gene mapping were performed with the kit vendor's proprietary platform. TCRdb stores this immuneACCESS table with in-frame sequences only. Part of the clones is absent; in the studies checked, under half of the shortfall reflects unresolved V genes, and no reason is known for the rest. That table is the source of V, J and clone size, and D and trimming were worked out from the DNA. This sample lists fewer than 45,000 clones; 80% to 95% were detected once. Of the sample, over 15% is held by the ten largest clones. The time point label here, explained by the study, means: baseline, week 1 (first vaccination visit). The treatment or condition label here, explained by the study, means: pre-vaccination baseline after standard-of-care therapy. All donors had newly diagnosed IDH1-mutant astrocytomas of WHO grade 3 or 4 that showed loss of nuclear ATRX. The samples were drawn from NOA16, a multicentre, single-arm, open-label phase I trial in Germany that tested a mutant IDH1 peptide vaccine in humans for the first time. Visit V03 blood draws served as the baseline sample for immunogenicity testing. The DNeasy Blood and Tissue Kit was used to extract genomic DNA from EDTA blood for TCRB sequencing.

Points the paper makes about the study in general: According to the authors, sample limitations meant that analyses of patient blood samples could not be reproduced. Vaccine-induced immune responses across multiple MHC alleles were detected in approximately 94% of patients. Selection of PBMC samples for TCRB deep sequencing was based on availability. No apparent relationship was observed between pseudoprogression and alterations in the top peripheral T cell clonotypes detected by TCRB sequencing.

This clonotype was sampled from a man younger than 30 with glioma. Sequences were derived from PBMCs, sampled from a glioma patient treated with radiotherapy, temozolomide or both.

The encoded CDR3 is CASTKTGTGIRGTEAFF. The bases are TGTGCCAGCACCAAGACCGGGACAGGGATAAGAGGAACTGAAGCTTTCTTT. Recombination connected TRBV7-2 to TRBJ1-1, with 9 bases in between that match TRBD1. The germline V gene provides CDR1 SGHTA and CDR2 FQGNSA. The germline V end is reduced by 7 bases and the J end by 5 bases; junction bases left unmatched: 17. Including the terminal cysteine and phenylalanine, the CDR3 comprises 17 residues. Left in the record is the CDR3 DNA by itself, 51 bases read in frame from the first base.